This T cell receptor beta chain was profiled in a study of shared clonotypes between healthy human individuals. The CDR3 sequence is 22 residues long. The V end was cut by 4 bases, the J end by 1 base, with 31 bases between. CDR1 is MGHRA, CDR2 YSYEKL, per germline. Some clones are missing from TCRdb's copy, which holds only in-frame ones; the method was immunoSEQ multiplex PCR. Among approximately 500,000 clones listed, 90% to 97% were seen once. The chain uses TRBV4-1 and TRBJ2-2, with D possibly being TRBD1 (6 bases). The sample taken for sequencing was naive CD4+ T cells sorted from blood. The subset here: CD45RA+ positively selected. This TCR derives from a woman under 40 in good health. In nucleotides, the CDR3 is TGCGCCAGCAGCCGACCCAGACGACCAGACAGGTGGACAGCCCTGAACACCGGGGAGCTGTTTTTT. This sequence encodes CASSRPRRPDRWTALNTGELFF.